This TCR beta chain originates from a study of T cells in Graves' hyperthyroidism and ophthalmopathy. Across the whole study: At the time of initial diagnosis and before any treatment, peripheral blood was collected. Study findings and constraints: The majority of expanded thyroid clonotypes above 0.001 also appeared in blood.

Patients showing uncontrolled infection, other autoimmune disease, pregnancy or lactation were ineligible. Used for diagnoses were clinical symptoms, serum thyroxine and TRAb, thyroid ultrasound and orbital computed tomography. This clonotype was seen a few times. Its matching antigen is unknown. Amplification of TCR beta CDR3 regions used RNA as the template. The HTBI set primed first-round TCR CDR3 RT-PCR. TCRdb reanalysed the multiplex PCR reads using MiXCR and keeps one entry per CDR3 protein. The sample comprises hundreds of thousands of distinct CDR3 sequences, over 11% of which are singletons, and 20% to 25% rests with the top ten. Source material: blood. This clonotype originated in a woman younger than 45 with Graves' hyperthyroidism.

In nucleotides, the CDR3 is TGTGCCAGCAGCCACCGGGAAGGGACCTCGACCCAGTACTTC. Translating it yields CASSHREGTSTQYF. J is TRBJ2-5 and V is TRBV3-1; D possibly uses TRBD1 or TRBD2 (5 bases each). The CDR3 consists of 14 residues. The V and J ends lost 3 bases and 7 bases respectively, with 15 bases between them. The V gene's germline CDR1 is LGHDT and CDR2 YNNKEL (reference sequence).